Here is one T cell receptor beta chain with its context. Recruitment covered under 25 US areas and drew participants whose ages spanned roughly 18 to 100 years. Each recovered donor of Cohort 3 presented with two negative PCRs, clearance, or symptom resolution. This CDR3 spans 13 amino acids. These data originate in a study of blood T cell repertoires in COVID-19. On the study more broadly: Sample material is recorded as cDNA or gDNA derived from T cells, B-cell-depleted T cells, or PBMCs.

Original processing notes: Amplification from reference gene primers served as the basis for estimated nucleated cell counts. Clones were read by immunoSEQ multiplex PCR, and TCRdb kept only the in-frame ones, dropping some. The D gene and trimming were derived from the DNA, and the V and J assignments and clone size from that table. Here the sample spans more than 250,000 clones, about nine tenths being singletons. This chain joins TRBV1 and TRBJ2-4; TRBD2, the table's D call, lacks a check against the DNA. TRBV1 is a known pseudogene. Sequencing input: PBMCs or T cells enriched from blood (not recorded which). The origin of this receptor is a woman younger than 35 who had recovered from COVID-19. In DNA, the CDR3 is TGCACCAGCAGCCAGGGACTGGGAAACATTCAGTACTTC. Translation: CTSSQGLGNIQYF.